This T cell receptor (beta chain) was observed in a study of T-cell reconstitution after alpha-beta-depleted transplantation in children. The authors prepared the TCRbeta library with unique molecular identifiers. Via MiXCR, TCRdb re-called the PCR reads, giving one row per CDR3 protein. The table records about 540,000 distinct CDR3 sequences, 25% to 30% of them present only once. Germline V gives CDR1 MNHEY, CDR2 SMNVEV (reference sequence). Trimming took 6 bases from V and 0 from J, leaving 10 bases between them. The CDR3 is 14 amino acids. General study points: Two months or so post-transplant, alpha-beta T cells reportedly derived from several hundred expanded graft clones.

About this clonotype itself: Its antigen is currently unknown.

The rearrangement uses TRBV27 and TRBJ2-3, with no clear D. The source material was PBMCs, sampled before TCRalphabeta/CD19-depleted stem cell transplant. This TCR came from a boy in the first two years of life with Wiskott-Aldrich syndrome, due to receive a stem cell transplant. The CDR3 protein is CASSTKGSTDTQYF. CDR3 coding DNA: TGTGCCAGCAGCACGAAAGGGAGCACAGATACGCAGTATTTT.